Here is one TCR beta chain with its context. High-throughput TCR beta sequencing covered peripheral CD8+ and CD4+ T cells. The study used treatment-naive patients who had stable or active relapsing-remitting disease as multiple sclerosis controls. This specimen comes from a study of CD8 T cells in Susac syndrome. Random hexamers were used to reverse transcribe about 0.5 to 1 ug of RNA. Amplification of TCR beta CDR3 was carried out by immunoSEQ multiplex PCR, which covered 54 Vbeta and 13 Jbeta segments. A single record per CDR3 protein comes from TCRdb applying MiXCR to the immunoSEQ multiplex PCR reads. The sample lists approximately 200,000 distinct CDR3 sequences, 92% occurring once. This CDR3 is built from 16 residues. CDR1 is KGHSH and CDR2 is LQKENI in the germline V gene. V lost 3 bases, J lost 0 bases, and 12 bases lay in between.

This clonotype originated in a human donor with multiple sclerosis. Sequenced: CD8+ T cells from PBMCs. V usage is TRBV18 and J usage is TRBJ2-1; possible D gene TRBD2, 6 bases. In DNA, the CDR3 is TGTGCCAGCTCACCGGAGGGGCGGGACTCCTACAATGAGCAGTTCTTC. Residues: CASSPEGRDSYNEQFF.